This passage covers 4 T cell receptor beta chains from one sample sequenced in a study of shared T cell receptors in the human thymus. Using immunoSEQ multiplex PCR, the repertoire was profiled, and TCRdb retains in-frame clones only, with some absent. The sample has some 640,000 clones, more than 70% seen once; the top ten hold approximately 0.0097%. The sample also formed part of further work on human thymus T cells.

Input material: thymocytes. Receptors originate from a boy younger than two with a congenital heart defect.

The chain combines TRBV5-8 with TRBJ1-2; 8 nucleotides match TRBD1. The CDR3 consists of 17 residues. Germline V gives CDR1 SGHTS, CDR2 YDEGEE. Germline trimming cut 2 bases from V and 3 bases from J; bases unmatched to any gene: 12. The CDR3 here is CASSFVGTGPEDYGYTF. DNA of the CDR3: TGTGCCAGCAGCTTCGTAGGGACAGGCCCAGAAGACTATGGCTACACCTTC.

The chain links TRBV5-6 to TRBJ2-3, with D perhaps matching TRBD1 (6 bases). The CDR3 sequence is 15 residues long. Germline values: CDR1 SGHDT, CDR2 YYEEEE. V was clipped by 0 bases and J by 8 bases, with 16 bases between them. This CDR3 reads CASSLGRDRRGTQYF. CDR3 coding DNA: TGTGCCAGCAGCTTGGGACGGGACCGCAGGGGTACGCAGTATTTT.

The genes are TRBV5-5 and TRBJ1-1, with a tentative D call TRBD1 (5 bases). There are 18 residues in the CDR3. Per germline, CDR1 SGHKS and CDR2 YYEKEE (reference sequence). V was cut by 4 bases and J by 0 bases, with 22 bases left in between. The CDR3 nucleotides read TGTGCCAGCAGCCCCCGGGACTCCGGGATTAATCTGAACACTGAAGCTTTCTTT. Translated, it gives CASSPRDSGINLNTEAFF. Complete variable domain (other parts from reference TRBV5-5 and TRBJ1-1): DAGVTQSPTHLIKTRGQQVTLRCSPISGHKSVSWYQQVLGQGPQFIFQYYEKEERGRGNFPDRFSARQFPNYSSELNVNALLLGDSALYLCASSPRDSGINLNTEAFFGQGTRLTVV.

The chain has TRBV27 and TRBJ2-1, with 10 positions matching TRBD1. The CDR3 sequence is 16 residues long. The V gene end was trimmed by 6 bases and the J gene end by 5 bases; junction bases not matched to a gene: 10. CDR1 MNHEY and CDR2 SMNVEV come from the germline V gene (reference sequence). CDR3 loop: CASSPKGQGVDNEQFF. The DNA of the CDR3 is TGTGCCAGCAGCCCTAAAGGACAGGGGGTAGACAATGAGCAGTTCTTC.